What follows are 9 T cell receptor beta chains derived from one specimen sequenced in a study of cytomegalovirus exposure and HLA in healthy donors. PCR was performed using 60 Vbeta and 13 Jbeta primers. Only in-frame clones appear in the TCRdb table, and some are missing; sequencing was by immunoSEQ multiplex PCR. The table has roughly 93,000 clones, roughly 76% seen once. Source material: PBMCs. These receptors came from a human donor in good health.

The J gene is TRBJ1-2, the V gene TRBV5-6; 7 nucleotides match TRBD1. Unmatched junction bases numbered 10, after V lost 3 bases and J lost 2 bases. The CDR3 is 16 residues long. CDR1 is SGHDT and CDR2 is YYEEEE in the germline V gene. CDR3: CASSWARLDRNYGYTF. In DNA, the CDR3 is TGTGCCAGCAGCTGGGCACGACTGGACAGGAACTATGGCTACACCTTC.

This clone was found a few times. This chain joins TRBV2 and TRBJ1-1, with 7 bases fitting TRBD1. Germline V gene data show CDR1 as SNHLY and CDR2 as FYNNEI. The trim removed 7 bases at V and 4 bases at J, leaving 9 bases unmatched. This CDR3 has 14 residues. The CDR3 region is CASMRQGGSTEAFF. CDR3 sequence (DNA): TGTGCCAGCATGAGACAGGGAGGTAGCACTGAAGCTTTCTTT.

V usage is TRBV4-3 and J usage is TRBJ2-1, with TRBD1 as a possible D gene (5 bases). The CDR3 totals 18 residues. V was shortened by 0 bases and J by 6 bases, with 21 bases between the two germline ends. Germline V gene sequence: CDR1 LGHNA, CDR2 YSLEER. CDR3 sequence reads: CASSQDFFAFSRVNEQFF. CDR3 nucleotides: TGCGCCAGCAGCCAAGATTTTTTCGCGTTTTCCAGGGTCAATGAGCAGTTCTTC.

V is TRBV10-3 and J is TRBJ2-7, with 12 bases that match TRBD2. Germline assignment: CDR1 ENHRY and CDR2 SYGVKD. J gave up 4 bases and V 7 bases, and 5 bases lay outside the gene matches. This CDR3 is 14 amino acids long. The CDR3 spells CAIKPSGREYEQYF. The CDR3 nucleotides read TGTGCCATCAAACCTAGCGGGAGGGAGTACGAGCAGTACTTC.

This chain links TRBV19 with TRBJ2-3; 12 bases are a match to TRBD2. Per the germline V gene, CDR1 is LNHDA and CDR2 is SQIVND (reference sequence). CDR3 length equals 16 residues. With V trimmed by 5 bases and J by 8 bases, 11 bases remained unmatched. CDR3 residues: CASSQPTSGRVSTQYF. As DNA, the CDR3 is TGTGCCAGTAGTCAGCCGACTAGCGGGAGAGTCAGTACGCAGTATTTT. The whole variable domain, remainder taken from reference TRBV19 and TRBJ2-3, is DGGITQSPKYLFRKEGQNVTLSCEQNLNHDAMYWYRQDPGQGLRLIYYSQIVNDFQKGDIAEGYSVSREKKESFPLTVTSAQKNPTAFYLCASSQPTSGRVSTQYFGPGTRLTVL.

Turning to this clone: The same CDR3 can be traced to other DNA sequences in this sample. V gene TRBV6-5 combines with J gene TRBJ1-2, with a tentative D call TRBD1 (6 bases). The CDR3 spans 13 residues. V lost 6 bases to trimming and J lost 2 bases, with 10 bases between them. Germline CDR1 is MNHEY and CDR2 is SVGAGI. The CDR3 spells CASSLQGNYGYTF. CDR3 DNA: TGTGCCAGCAGCCTACAGGGAAACTATGGCTACACCTTC.

This chain uses TRBV11-3 with TRBJ2-1, with 10 bases aligning to TRBD2. The germline CDR1 and CDR2 sequences are SGHNT and YENEEA. Trimming at V came to 5 bases and at J to 6 bases, leaving 4 bases not matched to a gene. The CDR3 runs to 14 residues. The CDR3 sequence is CASSLGTSANEQFF. CDR3 nucleotide sequence: TGTGCCAGCAGCCTGGGGACTAGCGCCAATGAGCAGTTCTTC.

This chain connects TRBV5-1 to TRBJ2-7, with 10 bases matching TRBD2. This CDR3 spans 16 amino acids. Germline V gives CDR1 SGHRS, CDR2 YFSETQ. J gave up 3 bases and V 4 bases, and 10 bases lay outside the gene matches. In nucleotides, the CDR3 is TGCGCCAGCAGCACTCAAGCGGGAGGGCTTTTCTACGAGCAGTACTTC. This codes for CASSTQAGGLFYEQYF.

This clone was counted a few times. The J gene is TRBJ1-5, the V gene TRBV6-1, with TRBD1 matching over 9 bases. The CDR3 extends over 16 amino acids. Germline V gene data show CDR1 as MNHNS and CDR2 as SASEGT. Germline trimming cut 2 bases from V and 4 bases from J; bases unmatched to any gene: 6. This chain's CDR3 is CASSESQGASNQPQHF. The DNA for the CDR3 is TGTGCCAGCAGTGAATCACAGGGGGCCTCGAATCAGCCCCAGCATTTT.